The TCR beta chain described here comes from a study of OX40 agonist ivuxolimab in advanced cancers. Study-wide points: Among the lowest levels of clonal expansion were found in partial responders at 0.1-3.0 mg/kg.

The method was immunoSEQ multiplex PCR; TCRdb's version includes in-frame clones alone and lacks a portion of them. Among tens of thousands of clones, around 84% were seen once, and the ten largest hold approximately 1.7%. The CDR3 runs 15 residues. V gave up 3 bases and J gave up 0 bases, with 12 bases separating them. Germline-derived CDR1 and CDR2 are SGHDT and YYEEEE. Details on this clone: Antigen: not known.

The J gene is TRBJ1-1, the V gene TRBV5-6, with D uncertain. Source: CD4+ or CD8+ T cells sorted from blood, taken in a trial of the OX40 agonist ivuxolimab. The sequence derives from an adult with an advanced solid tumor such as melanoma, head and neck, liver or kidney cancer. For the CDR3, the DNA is TGTGCCAGCAGCTCTTTGACTGGGATGAACACTGAAGCTTTCTTT. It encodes CASSSLTGMNTEAFF.